This passage covers 17 T cell receptor beta chains from one sample sequenced in a study of T cells after posttransplantation cyclophosphamide. Busulfan-fludarabine conditioning, marrow transplant, and cyclophosphamide on days +3 and +4 were administered. Clones were read by immunoSEQ multiplex PCR, and TCRdb kept only the in-frame ones, dropping some. The sample has approximately 40,000 clones, about 77% seen once. The material sequenced was CD4+ T cells sorted from blood, taken about 1,900 days after a stem cell transplant with posttransplant cyclophosphamide. These receptor sequences come from a female patient aged 35-55 years who received an allogeneic stem cell transplant from a related donor, was CMV-positive, and had no GVHD. Part of the T cells may come from the graft donor.

The V call is TRBV5-1, the J call TRBJ2-3; 8 bases line up with TRBD2. The CDR3 length is 15 residues. Per the germline V gene, CDR1 is SGHRS and CDR2 is YFSETQ. The V and J ends lost 4 bases and 0 bases, in that order; junction bases with no gene match: 4. The chain's CDR3 is CASSPGGVSTDTQYF. The CDR3, as DNA: TGCGCCAGCAGCCCGGGGGGGGTGAGCACAGATACGCAGTATTTT. Complete variable domain (other parts from reference TRBV5-1 and TRBJ2-3): KAGVTQTPRYLIKTRGQQVTLSCSPISGHRSVSWYQQTPGQGLQFLFEYFSETQRNKGNFPGRFSGRQFSNSRSEMNVSTLELGDSALYLCASSPGGVSTDTQYFGPGTRLTVL.

Turning to this clone: At one of its ends the junction is not consistent with the germline gene, which may arise from a read error. CDR3 sequence: CASSEDRVETQYF. The CDR3 bases are TGTGCCAGCAGCGAAGACAGGGTTGAGACCCAGTACTTC. The V call is TRBV2, the J call TRBJ2-5; TRBD1 agrees at 7 bases. The CDR3 spans 13 residues. Germline CDR1 SNHLY, CDR2 FYNNEI.

This clone was counted between two and nine times. The V gene is TRBV19, the J gene TRBJ2-2; TRBD1 aligns across 9 bases. Germline V gives CDR1 LNHDA, CDR2 SQIVND (reference sequence). After removal of 4 bases from V and 4 bases from J, the junction contained 1 base not matched to a gene. This CDR3 is built from 14 residues. The CDR3 bases are TGTGCCAGTAGTACGGACAGGGGCACCGGGGAGCTGTTTTTT. Translating it yields CASSTDRGTGELFF.

This clone was found many times. This chain joins TRBV30 and TRBJ1-1; no definite D call. The CDR3 covers 16 residues. In germline, CDR1 is GTSNPN, CDR2 SVGIG (reference sequence). V lost 1 base to trimming and J lost 5 bases, with 20 bases between them. The CDR3 DNA sequence: TGTGCCTGGAGTGCATTACCCGAGGTTGGAAGGACTGAAGCTTTCTTT. Its protein is CAWSALPEVGRTEAFF. Full variable domain (outside the CDR3, taken from reference TRBV30 and TRBJ1-1): SQTIHQWPATLVQPVGSPLSLECTVEGTSNPNLYWYRQAAGRGLQLLFYSVGIGQISSEVPQNLSASRPQDRQFILSSKKLLLSDSGFYLCAWSALPEVGRTEAFFGQGTRLTVV.

The chain recombines TRBV2 with TRBJ2-3; D might be TRBD1 (6 bases). The CDR3 covers 15 residues. Per germline, CDR1 SNHLY and CDR2 FYNNEI. Trimming removed 1 base at V and 7 bases at J, with 15 bases between. CDR3 sequence: CASSEERGSINTQYF. The CDR3 DNA reads TGTGCCAGCAGTGAAGAAAGGGGGTCTATAAATACGCAGTATTTT.

A note on this clone: Other DNA sequences in the same sample also yield this CDR3. This rearrangement joins TRBV5-5 to TRBJ2-2; possible D gene TRBD2, 6 bases. Germline values: CDR1 SGHKS, CDR2 YYEKEE (reference sequence). The CDR3 runs 14 residues. V shed 4 bases and J shed 2 bases, with 9 bases lying between them. The CDR3 spells CASSLGGNTGELFF. CDR3 nucleotides: TGTGCCAGCAGCCTGGGAGGAAACACCGGGGAGCTGTTTTTT.

The chain combines TRBV5-1 with TRBJ2-7; 8 nucleotides agree with TRBD1. CDR1 and CDR2 from the germline V gene are SGHRS and YFSETQ. The J segment lost 6 bases and the V segment lost 4 bases, leaving 6 bases of the junction unmatched. CDR3 length: 13 amino acids. CDR3 loop: CASSRWTGFEQYF. CDR3 nucleotides: TGCGCCAGCAGCCGATGGACAGGGTTCGAGCAGTACTTC.

The chain combines TRBV6-5 with TRBJ2-2, with TRBD1 identical over 7 bases. This CDR3 is 14 amino acids long. The J segment lost 6 bases and the V segment lost 5 bases, leaving 6 bases of the junction unmatched. The germline V gene has CDR1 MNHEY and CDR2 SVGAGI. In DNA, the CDR3 is TGTGCCAGCAGTACCGGGACAGTCCCCGGGGAGCTGTTTTTT. This codes for CASSTGTVPGELFF.

The CDR3 region is CASEAGGFVGANVLTF. Here the CDR3 DNA reads TGTGCCAGCGAAGCGGGGGGGTTTGTGGGGGCCAACGTCCTGACTTTC. The rearrangement joins TRBV9 to TRBJ2-6; 10 positions agree with TRBD2. This CDR3 comprises 16 residues. Germline V gene lookup returns CDR1 SGDLS and CDR2 YYNGEE. Trimming removed 7 bases from V and 4 bases from J; junction bases left unmatched: 8.

This clone was seen a handful of times. The chain links TRBV5-1 to TRBJ2-2; 8 bases are shared with TRBD1. Germline CDR1 and CDR2: SGHRS and YFSETQ. Losses at the gene ends were 4 bases for V and 3 bases for J; bases not matched to a gene: 8. The CDR3 is 16 residues long. The CDR3 loop is CASSLLTGVHTGELFF. The CDR3 coding sequence is TGCGCCAGCAGCCTCCTGACAGGGGTCCACACCGGGGAGCTGTTTTTT.

The chain couples TRBV7-9 to TRBJ2-7, with 10 bases that match TRBD2. CDR3 length equals 14 residues. After removal of 5 bases from V and 4 bases from J, the junction contained 5 bases not matched to a gene. Germline CDR1 is SEHNR and CDR2 is FQNEAQ (reference sequence). CDR3 in DNA: TGTGCCAGCAGCCCGAGCGGGGGGGCTTACGAGCAGTACTTC. Translated: CASSPSGGAYEQYF.

J is TRBJ1-4 and V is TRBV10-3; D perhaps matches TRBD1 (5 bases). The germline V gene encodes CDR1 ENHRY and CDR2 SYGVKD. Trimming cost V 0 bases and J 8 bases, with 16 bases left between them. The CDR3 sequence is 16 residues long. CDR3: CAISESLPTDSEKLFF. CDR3 bases: TGTGCCATCAGTGAGTCCTTGCCGACAGACTCGGAAAAACTGTTTTTT.

The chain carries TRBV11-2 and TRBJ1-3; D is unclear. The CDR3 has 13 amino acids. Germline loops: CDR1 SGHAT, CDR2 FQNNGV. V was trimmed by 1 base and J by 8 bases, leaving 9 bases between them. The CDR3 reads CASSLAGSHTIYF. The CDR3 nucleotides are TGTGCCAGCAGCTTAGCGGGGTCGCACACCATATATTTT.

The V call is TRBV6-1, the J call TRBJ2-7, with D perhaps TRBD1 (5 bases). V was shortened by 6 bases and J by 3 bases, with 12 bases between the two germline ends. Looked up from germline, CDR1 is MNHNS and CDR2 is SASEGT. The CDR3 covers 13 residues. The CDR3 reads CASSRQHLYEQYF. The CDR3 region has the DNA TGTGCCAGCAGCAGACAGCACCTCTACGAGCAGTACTTC.

As to this clone: A junction boundary mismatches the germline segment, possibly from a read error. The CDR3, as DNA: TGTGCCATCAGTGAGTTAAACCGGTACGAGCAGTACTTC. It is translated as CAISELNRYEQYF. The chain carries TRBV6-5 and TRBJ2-7; D gene ambiguous. In germline, CDR1 is MNHEY, CDR2 SVGAGI. The CDR3 totals 13 residues.

The chain couples TRBV2 to TRBJ1-2; 7 nucleotides agree with TRBD1. Germline lookup yields CDR1 SNHLY and CDR2 FYNNEI. Losses at the gene ends were 9 bases for V and 4 bases for J; bases not matched to a gene: 5. The CDR3 sequence is 12 residues long. The CDR3 reads CASNRDSYGYTF. CDR3 bases: TGTGCCAGTAACCGGGACAGCTATGGCTACACCTTC.

The genes are TRBV9 and TRBJ1-4; TRBD1 might be the D (5 bases). The CDR3 totals 17 residues. Deletions cut 4 bases from V and 7 bases from J, with 23 bases between. Germline V gives CDR1 SGDLS, CDR2 YYNGEE. The CDR3 region has the DNA TGTGCCAGCAGCCCTAGAGCAGGGAGGGGTTATGGTGAAAAACTGTTTTTT. It is translated as CASSPRAGRGYGEKLFF.